Below, one T cell receptor beta chain is given with its context. Its antigen is unknown. This sample is part of a study of blood T cells in healthy people across ages. The CDR3 extends over 15 amino acids. With 0 bases clipped from V and 8 bases from J, the junction kept 8 bases outside the gene matches. The V gene's germline CDR1 is SGHRS and CDR2 YFSETQ. Each individual donor underwent a draw of roughly 10 milliliters of peripheral blood. Each sample gave at least 7 million isolated PBMCs. General study findings and limits: The unknown donor CMV status may have confounded expanded clonotype changes.

A second PCR, run for roughly 7 to 12 cycles, used a sample-barcoded 5' primer plus a J-beta primer mix. A single record per CDR3 protein comes from TCRdb applying MiXCR to the 5' RACE reads. The sample records some 1.5 million distinct CDR3 sequences, approximately 28% being singletons. Sequencing was carried out using blood. This chain connects TRBV5-1 to TRBJ2-1; 7 nucleotides agree with TRBD2. This sequence originates from a woman aged 25 to 39 in good health. The CDR3 DNA reads TGCGCCAGCAGCTTGGAAGGACTAGGTACCCATGAGCAGTTCTTC. Amino acid sequence: CASSLEGLGTHEQFF.